One T cell receptor (beta chain) is described in this entry. This entry is derived from a study of PD-L1 blockade in urothelial cancer. Each PCR received spiked synthetic TCR analog templates. The assay was immunoSEQ multiplex PCR, and TCRdb's table has in-frame clones only and misses some. This sample has roughly 100,000 clones, with less than 85% found just once. The time point is: peripheral blood 6 weeks after treatment start. Sample numbers ranged from 1 to 8 per patient, encompassing pretreatment and on-treatment collections. CDR3 length equals 15 residues. CDR1 and CDR2 (germline): WNHNN, SYGVQD (reference sequence). V was trimmed by 3 bases and J by 2 bases, leaving 14 bases between them.

Sequences were derived from PBMCs, sampled around atezolizumab (anti-PD-L1) treatment. The origin of this receptor is a man aged 65-85 years with urothelial cancer. This chain connects TRBV10-1 to TRBJ2-7, with a tentative D call TRBD2 (6 bases). CDR3 nucleotide sequence: TGCGCCAGCAGTGACCCCCGGGACTGCCCCTACGAGCAGTACTTC. Translation: CASSDPRDCPYEQYF.